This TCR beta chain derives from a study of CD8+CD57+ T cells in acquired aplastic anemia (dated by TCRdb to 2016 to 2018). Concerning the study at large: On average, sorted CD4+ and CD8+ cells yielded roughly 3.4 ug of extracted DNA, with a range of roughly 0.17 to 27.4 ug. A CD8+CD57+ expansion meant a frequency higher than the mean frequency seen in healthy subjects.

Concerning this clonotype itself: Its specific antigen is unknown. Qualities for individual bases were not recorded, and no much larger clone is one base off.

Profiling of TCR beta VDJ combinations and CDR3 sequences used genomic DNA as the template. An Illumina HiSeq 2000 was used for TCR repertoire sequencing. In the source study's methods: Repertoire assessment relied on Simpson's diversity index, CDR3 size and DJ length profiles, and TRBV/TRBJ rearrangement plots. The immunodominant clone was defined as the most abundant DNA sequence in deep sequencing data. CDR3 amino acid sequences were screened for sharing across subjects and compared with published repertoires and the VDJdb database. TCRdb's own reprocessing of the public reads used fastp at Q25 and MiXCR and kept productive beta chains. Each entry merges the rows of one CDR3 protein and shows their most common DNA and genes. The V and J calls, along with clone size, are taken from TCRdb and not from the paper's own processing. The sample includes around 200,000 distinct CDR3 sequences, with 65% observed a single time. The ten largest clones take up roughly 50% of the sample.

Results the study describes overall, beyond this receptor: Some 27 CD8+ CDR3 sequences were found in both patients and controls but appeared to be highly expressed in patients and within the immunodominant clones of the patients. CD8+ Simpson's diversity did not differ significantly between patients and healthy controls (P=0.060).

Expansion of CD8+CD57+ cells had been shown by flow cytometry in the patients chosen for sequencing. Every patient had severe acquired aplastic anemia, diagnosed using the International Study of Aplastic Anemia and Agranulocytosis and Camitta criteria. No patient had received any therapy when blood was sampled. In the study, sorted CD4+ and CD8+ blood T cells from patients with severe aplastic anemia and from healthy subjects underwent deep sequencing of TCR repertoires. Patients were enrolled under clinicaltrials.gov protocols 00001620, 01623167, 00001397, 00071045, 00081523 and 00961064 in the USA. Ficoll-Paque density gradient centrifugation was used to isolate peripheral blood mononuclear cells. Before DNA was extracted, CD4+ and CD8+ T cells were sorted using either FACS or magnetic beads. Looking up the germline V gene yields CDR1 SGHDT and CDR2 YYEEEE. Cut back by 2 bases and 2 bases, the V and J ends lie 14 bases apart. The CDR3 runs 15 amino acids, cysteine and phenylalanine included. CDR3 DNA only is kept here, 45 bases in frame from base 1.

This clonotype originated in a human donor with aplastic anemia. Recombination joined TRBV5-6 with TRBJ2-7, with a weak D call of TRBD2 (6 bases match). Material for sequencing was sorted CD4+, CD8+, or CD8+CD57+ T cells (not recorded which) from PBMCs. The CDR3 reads CASSLNNGGAYEQYF. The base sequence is TGTGCCAGCAGCTTAAATAACGGAGGGGCCTACGAGCAGTACTTC.